Following are 25 T cell receptor beta chains from one sample sequenced in a study of early T cells in non-severe SARS-CoV-2 infection. MiXCR was run by TCRdb on the 5' RACE reads, yielding one entry per CDR3 protein. The data show 70,000 to 95,000 distinct CDR3 sequences, around 14% seen once. The sample taken for sequencing was whole blood. These receptors all come from an adult who was a healthcare worker with PCR-confirmed SARS-CoV-2 infection or an uninfected control (not recorded which).

This clonotype was counted at least ten times. The chain is built from TRBV30 and TRBJ2-7, with 11 positions matching TRBD1. The CDR3 runs to 13 residues. Germline V CDR1 and CDR2: GTSNPN, SVGIG (reference sequence). V dropped 3 bases and J dropped 4; count of bases not matched to a gene: 2. The CDR3 DNA sequence: TGTGCCTGGAGCGGGGACAGGGGGTACGAGCAGTACTTC. Its protein is CAWSGDRGYEQYF.

The chain couples TRBV29-1 to TRBJ1-1; 7 bases align to TRBD1. Germline assignment: CDR1 SQVTM and CDR2 ANQGSEA. This CDR3 contains 11 residues. Losses at the gene ends were 2 bases for V and 7 bases for J; bases not matched to a gene: 1. The CDR3 DNA sequence: TGCAGCGTTGAAAGGGGGCGTGAAGCTTTCTTT. Amino acid sequence: CSVERGREAFF.

The chain carries TRBV15 and TRBJ2-2; D may be TRBD1 (6 bases). The V gene lost 5 bases and the J gene lost 1 base, with 14 bases spanning the gap. Germline CDR1 LNHNV, CDR2 YYDKDF (reference sequence). This CDR3 region has 16 residues. CDR3 DNA sequence: TGTGCCACCAGCGGACAGACAAGAATGAACACCGGGGAGCTGTTTTTT. Translation: CATSGQTRMNTGELFF.

In its sample, this clonotype was seen a few times. V usage is TRBV7-2 and J usage is TRBJ2-7; 13 nucleotides align to TRBD2. CDR3 size: 14 residues. Losses at the gene ends were 5 bases for V and 12 bases for J; bases not matched to a gene: 10. From germline, CDR1 is SGHTA and CDR2 FQGNSA. The CDR3 DNA is TGTGCCAGCAGCCAAACGGGACTAGCGGGGCGGTTGTACTTC. Its protein product is CASSQTGLAGRLYF.

Here the CDR3 DNA reads TGTGCCAGCAGCTTCGAGGGCTTAAACACTGAAGCTTTCTTT. As protein: CASSFEGLNTEAFF. This rearrangement joins TRBV7-8 to TRBJ1-1, with D hard to call. V was pared by 3 bases and J by 2 bases, with 10 bases between. This CDR3 is 14 amino acids long. The germline V gene has CDR1 SGHVS and CDR2 FQNEAQ.

This chain connects TRBV7-8 to TRBJ2-3; no clear D. Germline CDR1 is SGHVS and CDR2 is FQNEAQ. The CDR3 runs to 15 residues. With 0 bases removed from V and 1 base from J, the gap between germline ends came to 8 bases. The CDR3 here is CASSLAIPGTDTQYF. The DNA of the CDR3 is TGTGCCAGCAGCTTAGCGATTCCGGGCACAGATACGCAGTATTTT. Full variable domain (outside the CDR3, taken from reference TRBV7-8 and TRBJ2-3): GAGVSQSPRYKVAKRGQDVALRCDPISGHVSLFWYQQALGQGPEFLTYFQNEAQLDKSGLPSDRFFAERPEGSVSTLKIQRTQQEDSAVYLCASSLAIPGTDTQYFGPGTRLTVL.

This clonotype was detected a few times. The chain recombines TRBV6-6 with TRBJ2-5; TRBD1 matches at 11 bases. The V segment lost 4 bases and the J segment 4 bases; nucleotides outside the gene matches: 8. The CDR3 contains 16 residues. Per the germline V gene, CDR1 is MNHNY and CDR2 is SVGAGI (reference sequence). The CDR3 DNA is TGTGCCAGCAGTTCCCCGGACAGGGGGCTTTTAGAGACCCAGTACTTC. This codes for CASSSPDRGLLETQYF.

The rearrangement uses TRBV7-8 and TRBJ2-6; 8 bases are a match to TRBD1. This CDR3 has 18 amino acids. Germline CDR1 and CDR2: SGHVS and FQNEAQ. Trimming at V came to 4 bases and at J to 4 bases, leaving 12 bases not matched to a gene. The CDR3 loop is CASSSRVAGGLGANVLTF. CDR3 bases: TGTGCCAGCAGCTCCCGGGTAGCAGGGGGCCTCGGGGCCAACGTCCTGACTTTC.

The chain's CDR3 is CASSSPGGALLWTQYF. CDR3 bases: TGTGCCAGCAGCTCCCCCGGGGGGGCCCTTCTGTGGACCCAGTACTTC. The V gene is TRBV28, the J gene TRBJ2-5; 8 bases agree with TRBD2. The V gene's germline CDR1 is MDHEN and CDR2 SYDVKM. V lost 6 bases, J lost 7 bases, and 16 bases stayed unmatched. The CDR3 extends over 16 amino acids. Variable domain in full (rest from reference TRBV28 and TRBJ2-5): DVKVTQSSRYLVKRTGEKVFLECVQDMDHENMFWYRQDPGLGLRLIYFSYDVKMKEKGDIPEGYSVSREKKERFSLILESASTNQTSMYLCASSSPGGALLWTQYFGPGTRLLVL.

In the case of this clonotype: A junction end diverges from the germline sequence, so it may reflect a read error. J is TRBJ2-7 and V is TRBV7-6; 7 nucleotides align to TRBD1. CDR1 is SGHVS and CDR2 is FNYEAQ in the germline V gene. This CDR3 contains 14 residues. CDR3 region: CASSKMTGSFEQYF. DNA of the CDR3: TGTGCCAGCAGCAAAATGACAGGGTCCTTCGAGCAGTACTTC.

This clonotype was recorded a few times. This sequence joins TRBV7-9 and TRBJ2-5, with no clear D. Looked up from germline, CDR1 is SEHNR and CDR2 is FQNEAQ (reference sequence). V gave up 7 bases and J gave up 1 base, with 7 bases separating them. The CDR3 contains 12 residues. The CDR3 loop is CASNYFQETQYF. The CDR3 DNA sequence: TGTGCCAGCAACTACTTCCAAGAGACCCAGTACTTC.

This clonotype has only a few counts. V and J are TRBV11-2 and TRBJ2-3; TRBD2 might be the D (6 bases). The CDR3 runs to 16 residues. Germline assignment: CDR1 SGHAT and CDR2 FQNNGV. The V gene lost 4 bases and the J gene lost 0 bases, with 14 bases spanning the gap. CDR3 in amino acids: CASSSRDFESTDTQYF. The CDR3 DNA reads TGTGCCAGCAGCTCCCGGGACTTTGAGAGCACAGATACGCAGTATTTT.

There are many counts of this clonotype. CDR3 protein: CASSQQGYDAGELFF. For the CDR3, the DNA is TGTGCCAGCAGCCAACAGGGGTACGATGCCGGGGAGCTGTTTTTT. V and J are TRBV6-2 or TRBV6-3 and TRBJ2-2, with 7 bases matching TRBD1. V was pared by 6 bases and J by 6 bases, with 10 bases of the junction left unmatched. CDR1 and CDR2 (germline): MNHEY, SVGEGT. The CDR3 is 15 residues long.

This clonotype has only a few counts. This chain connects TRBV6-2 or TRBV6-3 to TRBJ2-1, with D perhaps TRBD2 (5 bases). The CDR3 has 13 residues. V lost 4 bases and J lost 6, with 10 bases in between. The germline CDR1 and CDR2 sequences are MNHEY and SVGEGT. The CDR3 sequence: CASSSRAGNEQFF. The CDR3 nucleotides are TGTGCCAGCAGTTCCCGGGCGGGCAATGAGCAGTTCTTC.

V usage is TRBV27 and J usage is TRBJ2-5, with 8 bases that match TRBD2. This CDR3 has 15 residues. Germline V lookup: CDR1 MNHEY, CDR2 SMNVEV (reference sequence). The V segment lost 7 bases and the J segment 5 bases; nucleotides outside the gene matches: 12. The CDR3, as DNA: TGTGCCAGCAATGATCTCTCGGGGGGGCATGAGACCCAGTACTTC. Amino acid sequence: CASNDLSGGHETQYF.

This clonotype was picked up many times. The V gene is TRBV4-3, the J gene TRBJ1-6; TRBD1 matches 7 bases. The junction had 10 bases not matched to a gene; V was cut back by 6 bases and J by 8 bases. Looked up from germline, CDR1 is LGHNA and CDR2 is YSLEER. The CDR3 runs to 15 residues. CDR3 bases: TGCGCCAGCAGGAGGAAACGGGACAGAGATTCACCCCTCCACTTT. Amino acids: CASRRKRDRDSPLHF.

This clonotype was counted many times. The chain joins TRBV29-1 to TRBJ1-2; the D is unclear. Trimming pared 4 bases from V and 3 bases from J, leaving 9 bases between. Germline CDR1 is SQVTM and CDR2 is ANQGSEA. The CDR3 is made up of 12 amino acids. The CDR3 bases are TGCAGCGTTGGGGGTGGAGACTATGGCTACACCTTC. It is translated as CSVGGGDYGYTF.

This clonotype was seen only a few times. The rearrangement joins TRBV28 to TRBJ1-5, with D perhaps TRBD1 (5 bases). This CDR3 region has 12 residues. Trimming took 6 bases from V and 6 from J, leaving 9 bases between them. The germline V gene encodes CDR1 MDHEN and CDR2 SYDVKM. CDR3: CASRSGAQPQHF. CDR3 coding DNA: TGTGCCAGCAGGTCCGGGGCTCAGCCCCAGCATTTT.

The CDR3, as DNA: TGCAGCGGTTTCTCCACTGAAGCTTTCTTT. Its protein is CSGFSTEAFF. The rearrangement uses TRBV29-1 and TRBJ1-1, with D unclear. CDR3 length: 10 residues. Germline CDR1 SQVTM, CDR2 ANQGSEA. V dropped 7 bases and J dropped 4 bases, with 7 bases sitting between them.

In its sample, this clonotype was seen a few times. V usage is TRBV5-4 and J usage is TRBJ2-3; TRBD2 matches 7 bases. The CDR3 is 14 amino acids. The germline V gene encodes CDR1 SGHNT and CDR2 YYREEE (reference sequence). After removal of 7 bases from V and 4 bases from J, the junction contained 9 bases not matched to a gene. The CDR3 DNA sequence: TGTGCCAGCCGTACGGCTAGCGGCTCAGATACGCAGTATTTT. Translated: CASRTASGSDTQYF.

The chain has TRBV10-3 and TRBJ1-2; weak D call: TRBD1 (5 bases). Germline V gene sequence: CDR1 ENHRY, CDR2 SYGVKD. Trimming removed 4 bases from V and 3 bases from J, with 12 bases in between. The CDR3 is made up of 14 amino acids. The CDR3 protein is CAISGFGTHYGYTF. The DNA for the CDR3 is TGTGCCATCAGTGGCTTTGGGACTCACTATGGCTACACCTTC.

The V gene is TRBV4-2, the J gene TRBJ2-2, with D possibly matching TRBD1 (6 bases). The germline gives CDR1 LGHNA, CDR2 YNFKEQ. V lost 0 bases, J lost 0 bases, and 11 bases lay in between. This CDR3 spans 17 amino acids. The CDR3 coding sequence is TGTGCCAGCAGCCAAGATAGGGCAGGGGCGAACACCGGGGAGCTGTTTTTT. This sequence encodes CASSQDRAGANTGELFF.

This clonotype was observed a handful of times. V is TRBV28 and J is TRBJ2-1, with D perhaps TRBD1 (5 bases). V dropped 7 bases and J dropped 8 bases, with 12 bases sitting between them. Germline CDR1 and CDR2: MDHEN and SYDVKM. The length of the CDR3 is 12 residues. This chain's CDR3 is CASTTQGHEQFF. As DNA, the CDR3 is TGTGCCAGCACCACTCAGGGCCATGAGCAGTTCTTC.

This clonotype was found many times. The DNA for the CDR3 is TGTGCCAGCAGTTCGGGGACAGGAGATAATTCACCCCTCCACTTT. It codes for CASSSGTGDNSPLHF. The chain carries TRBV12-3 or TRBV12-4 and TRBJ1-6, with 8 bases matching TRBD1. V dropped 4 bases and J dropped 5; count of bases not matched to a gene: 4. The CDR3 has 15 residues.

This clonotype was picked up a small number of times. The chain recombines TRBV6-1 with TRBJ1-4; D is uncertain. From germline, CDR1 is MNHNS and CDR2 SASEGT. The CDR3 spans 13 residues. V shed 7 bases and J shed 6 bases, with 12 bases lying between them. The DNA of the CDR3 is TGTGCCAGCATGCGGCAGCAATATGAAAAACTGTTTTTT. Translating gives CASMRQQYEKLFF.